This is a list of T cell receptor beta chains from one sample in a study of monozygotic twins with inflammatory bowel disease. No DNA is given; TCRdb re-called the 5' RACE reads and lists each CDR3 protein once. Reported are around 380,000 distinct CDR3 sequences; the ten largest clones contain 2% to 2.5%. Sequenced: blood. These receptors originate from a human donor with ulcerative colitis or Crohn's disease, or a healthy co-twin of an affected twin (not recorded which). The CDR3 runs from the conserved cysteine through the conserved F or W.

TRBV7-2	TRBJ2-5	CASSFGDRGSEETQYF
TRBV11-2	TRBJ1-6	CASSLNTGVLSHF
TRBV7-8	TRBJ1-1	CASIPWGANTEAFF
TRBV24-1	TRBJ2-1	CATSDFTSGSYNEQFF
TRBV20-1	TRBJ1-6	CSARKALEGSPLHF
TRBV6-2/TRBV6-3	TRBJ2-5	CASSQTTETQYF
TRBV20-1	TRBJ2-2	CSARPLAGNTGELFF
TRBV5-1	TRBJ2-7	CASSLGTGPTYEQYF
TRBV18	TRBJ2-5	CASSPTEAETQYF
TRBV7-2	TRBJ2-7	CASSLVPAGVTYEQYF
TRBV9	TRBJ2-2	CASSVALFGGQVNTGELFF
TRBV5-1	TRBJ2-1	CASSPWELPYNEQFF
TRBV29-1	TRBJ1-2	CSVGPKDRANYGYTF
TRBV7-2	TRBJ2-7	CASSFRSGKNEQYF
TRBV5-5	TRBJ2-3	CASSSREAFTDTQYF
TRBV7-2	TRBJ1-5	CASSPGGGGQPQHF
TRBV7-9	TRBJ1-4	CASSLVTGNANEKLFF
TRBV5-1	TRBJ2-3	CASRPGQGGDTQYF
TRBV6-2/TRBV6-3	TRBJ2-7	CASRGQGRDKIYEQYF
TRBV29-1	TRBJ1-1	CSVEQRLATEAFF
TRBV20-1	TRBJ2-7	CSAYGTGEAGDPYEQYF
TRBV19	TRBJ1-3	CASSDRAGTSGNTIYF
TRBV14	TRBJ1-2	CASSKDLPRHYGYTF
TRBV27	TRBJ2-1	CASRLAEYNEQFF
TRBV20-1	TRBJ1-3	CSARDGSGINTIYF
TRBV6-2/TRBV6-3	TRBJ2-2	CASRRTGATGELFF
TRBV5-1	TRBJ1-2	CASSLALDRGPGGYTF
TRBV29-1	TRBJ2-7	CSVDQGGDEQYF
TRBV28	TRBJ1-4	CASSPPGQGSEKLFF
TRBV7-2	TRBJ2-2	CASSLGPGEGAGELFF
TRBV7-2	TRBJ1-6	CASSLVPRGIGNSPLHF
TRBV7-9	TRBJ1-2	CASSKSGQGTHGYTF
TRBV7-2	TRBJ2-7	CASSLSGRLYEQYF
TRBV19	TRBJ2-1	CASSIVPSYNEQFF
TRBV19	TRBJ1-5	CASSIRPAGNQPQHF